This TCR beta chain was identified in a study of PD-L1 blockade in urothelial cancer. Across the whole study: Males with bladder-origin urothelial cancer made up about 85% of the roughly 29 patients. The authors examined blood 3 weeks (second dose) and 6 weeks after treatment start.

The CDR3 contains 12 residues. V was clipped by 5 bases and J by 9 bases, with 13 bases between them. CDR1 is MNHEY, CDR2 SMNVEV, per germline (reference sequence). Each PCR contained spiked-in synthetic TCR analog templates. The assay was immunoSEQ multiplex PCR, and TCRdb's table has in-frame clones only and misses some. The sample includes about 49,000 clones, 70% to 90% of them seen just once. The clonotype originates from a man aged 55 to 69 with urothelial cancer. V usage is TRBV27 and J usage is TRBJ2-5, with D unclear. The input for sequencing was PBMCs, taken around atezolizumab (anti-PD-L1) treatment. CDR3 nucleotides: TGTGCCAGCAGTCCCCGAGCAGGCCCCCAGTACTTC. Its translation: CASSPRAGPQYF.